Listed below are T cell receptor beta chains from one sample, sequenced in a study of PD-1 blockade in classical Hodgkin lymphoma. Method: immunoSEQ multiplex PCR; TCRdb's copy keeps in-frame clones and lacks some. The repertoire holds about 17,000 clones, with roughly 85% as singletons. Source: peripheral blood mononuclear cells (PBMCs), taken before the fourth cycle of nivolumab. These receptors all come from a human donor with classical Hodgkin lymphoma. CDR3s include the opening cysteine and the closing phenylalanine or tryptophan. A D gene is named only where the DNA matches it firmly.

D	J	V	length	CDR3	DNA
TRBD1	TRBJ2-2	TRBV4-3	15	CASSLILQGTGELFF	TGCGCCAGCAGCCTGATACTACAGGGGACCGGGGAGCTGTTTTTT
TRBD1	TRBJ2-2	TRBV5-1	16	CASSTGGYTVTGELFF	TGCGCCAGCAGCACAGGGGGTTATACGGTCACCGGGGAGCTGTTTTTT
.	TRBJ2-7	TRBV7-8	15	CASSFRETAFYEQYF	TGTGCCAGCAGCTTTCGTGAGACAGCGTTTTACGAGCAGTACTTC
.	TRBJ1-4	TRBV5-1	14	CASSLDATNEKLFF	TGCGCCAGCAGCTTGGACGCAACTAATGAAAAACTGTTTTTT
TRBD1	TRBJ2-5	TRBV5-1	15	CASSLTGGSQETQYF	TGCGCCAGCAGCTTGACAGGGGGGAGCCAAGAGACCCAGTACTTC
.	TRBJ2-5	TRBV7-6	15	CASSLGGAGQETQYF	TGTGCCAGCAGCTTAGGTGGGGCAGGCCAAGAGACCCAGTACTTC
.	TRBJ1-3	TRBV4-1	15	CASSQGPSSGNTIYF	TGCGCCAGCAGCCAAGGACCGTCCTCTGGAAACACCATATATTTT
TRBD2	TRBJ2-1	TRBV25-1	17	CASSERLASGGAAEQFF	TGTGCCAGCAGTGAACGTCTGGCTAGCGGGGGGGCGGCCGAGCAGTTCTTC
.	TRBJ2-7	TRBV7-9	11	CASSSPYEQYF	TGTGCCAGCAGCTCTCCCTACGAGCAGTACTTC
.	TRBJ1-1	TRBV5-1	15	CASSYIAGVNTEAFF	TGCGCCAGCAGCTATATCGCGGGGGTGAACACTGAAGCTTTCTTT
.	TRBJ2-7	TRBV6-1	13	CATGWSSSYEQYF	TGTGCCACGGGCTGGTCTAGCTCCTACGAGCAGTACTTC
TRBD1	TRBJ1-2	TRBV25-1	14	CASSESWTGVGYTF	TGTGCCAGCAGTGAATCATGGACAGGGGTTGGCTACACCTTC
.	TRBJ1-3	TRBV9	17	CASSVGGWEVWGNTIYF	TGTGCCAGCAGCGTAGGAGGTTGGGAGGTTTGGGGAAACACCATATATTTT
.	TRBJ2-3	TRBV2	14	CASRQWDTTDTQYF	TGTGCCAGCAGACAATGGGACACCACAGATACGCAGTATTTT
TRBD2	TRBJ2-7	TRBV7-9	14	CASGPGLATGEQYF	TGTGCCAGCGGGCCGGGACTAGCGACGGGCGAGCAGTACTTC
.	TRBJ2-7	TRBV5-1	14	CASSPPGETYEQYF	TGCGCCAGCAGCCCCCCGGGGGAAACCTACGAGCAGTACTTC
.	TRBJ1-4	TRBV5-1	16	CASSLALGGTNEKLFF	TGCGCCAGCAGCTTGGCCCTTGGCGGAACTAATGAAAAACTGTTTTTT
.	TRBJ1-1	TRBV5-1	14	CASSLSRAGTEAFF	TGCGCCAGCAGCTTATCACGGGCGGGGACTGAAGCTTTCTTT
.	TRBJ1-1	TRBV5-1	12	CASSSGLEEAFF	TGCGCCAGCAGCTCCGGGCTGGAGGAAGCTTTCTTT
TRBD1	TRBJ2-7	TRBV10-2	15	CASRDRDRLSDEQYF	TGCGCCAGCAGAGACCGGGACAGGCTATCGGACGAGCAGTACTTC